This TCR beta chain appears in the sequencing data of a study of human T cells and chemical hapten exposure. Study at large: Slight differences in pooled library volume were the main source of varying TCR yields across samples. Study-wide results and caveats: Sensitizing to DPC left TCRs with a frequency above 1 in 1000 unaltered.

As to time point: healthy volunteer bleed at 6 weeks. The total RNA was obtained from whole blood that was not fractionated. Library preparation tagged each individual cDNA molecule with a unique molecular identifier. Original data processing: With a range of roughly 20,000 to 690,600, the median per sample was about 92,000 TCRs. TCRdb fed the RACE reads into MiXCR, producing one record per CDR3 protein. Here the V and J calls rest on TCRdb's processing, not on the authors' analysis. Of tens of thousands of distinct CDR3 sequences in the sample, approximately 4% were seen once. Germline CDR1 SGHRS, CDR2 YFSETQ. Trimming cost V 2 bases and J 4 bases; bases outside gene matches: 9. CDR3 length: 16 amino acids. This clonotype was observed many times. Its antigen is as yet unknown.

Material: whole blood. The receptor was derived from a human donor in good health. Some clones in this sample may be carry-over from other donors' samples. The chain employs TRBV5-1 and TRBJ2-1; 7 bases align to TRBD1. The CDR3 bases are TGCGCCAGCAGCTTTGATAGACAGGGCTTGTACAATGAGCAGTTCTTC. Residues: CASSFDRQGLYNEQFF.